This TCR beta chain was obtained from a study of blood T cell repertoires in COVID-19. Background on the study: Spain, Italy and the United States supplied samples that represented acute and convalescent COVID-19. T cells, B-cell-depleted T cells, or PBMCs supplied cDNA or gDNA.

As originally analysed: From reference gene primer amplification, estimates of nucleated cell counts were derived. The protocol was immunoSEQ multiplex PCR, while the TCRdb copy is restricted to in-frame clones and leaves out a portion. That table gives V, J and clone size, and the DNA gave D and trimming. The data show more than 80,000 clones, with roughly four fifths seen just once and approximately 6.8% held by the top ten. The CDR3 spans 13 residues. Per the germline V gene, CDR1 is MDHEN and CDR2 is SYDVKM. Trimming took 7 bases from V and 5 from J, leaving 12 bases between them. The chain is built from TRBV28 and TRBJ1-5; maybe TRBD1 (6 bases). This receptor was obtained from a man aged 45 to 65 with active or convalescent COVID-19. The sequencing input was peripheral blood. CDR3 residues: CASTRGVHQPQHF. For the CDR3, the DNA is TGTGCCAGCACCAGGGGAGTTCATCAGCCCCAGCATTTT. The complete variable domain, with remaining parts taken from reference TRBV28 and TRBJ1-5, reads DVKVTQSSRYLVKRTGEKVFLECVQDMDHENMFWYRQDPGLGLRLIYFSYDVKMKEKGDIPEGYSVSREKKERFSLILESASTNQTSMYLCASTRGVHQPQHFGDGTRLSIL.